The following is a TCR beta chain sequence with its context. What it recognizes is unknown. The data stem from a study of lymphopenia after photon versus proton radiotherapy. The method was immunoSEQ multiplex PCR; TCRdb's version includes in-frame clones alone and lacks a portion of them. Of 35,000 to 40,000 clones listed, 85% to 90% are singletons. Findings of the study overall: Photon-treated patients lost naive T cells and TCR diversity; proton-treated stayed stable. Oligoclonal CD8+ Temra expansion after nadir drove photon patients' diversity drop.

Germline CDR1 is SGHTA and CDR2 is FQGTGA. This CDR3 has 15 residues. V lost 2 bases to trimming and J lost 4 bases, with 9 bases between them. The sequence was collected from a man aged 50 or older with gastric cancer. Sequences were derived from peripheral blood, sampled from a patient treated with photon-based radiotherapy. This rearrangement joins TRBV7-3 to TRBJ2-6; perhaps D is TRBD1 or TRBD2 (5 bases each). The CDR3 spells CASSLGGGGANVLTF. In DNA form, the CDR3 reads TGTGCCAGCAGCTTAGGGGGTGGCGGGGCCAACGTCCTGACTTTC. Combining the CDR3 with reference TRBV7-3 and TRBJ2-6 gives the whole variable domain GAGVSQTPSNKVTEKGKYVELRCDPISGHTALYWYRQSLGQGPEFLIYFQGTGAADDSGLPNDRFFAVRPEGSVSTLKIQRTERGDSAVYLCASSLGGGGANVLTFGAGSRLTVL.